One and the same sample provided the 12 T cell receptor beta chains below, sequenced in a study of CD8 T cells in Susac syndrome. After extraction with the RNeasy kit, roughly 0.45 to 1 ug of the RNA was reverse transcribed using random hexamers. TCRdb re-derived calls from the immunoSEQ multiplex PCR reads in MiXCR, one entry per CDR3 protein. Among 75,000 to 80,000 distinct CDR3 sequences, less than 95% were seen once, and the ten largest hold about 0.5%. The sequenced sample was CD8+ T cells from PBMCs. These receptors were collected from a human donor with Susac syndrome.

The CDR3 protein is CASSETRQMNTEAFF. CDR3 in DNA: TGTGCCAGCAGTGAAACGAGACAGATGAACACTGAAGCTTTCTTT. The chain carries TRBV6-1 and TRBJ1-1; perhaps TRBD1 as D (5 bases). This CDR3 is built from 15 residues. Germline assignment: CDR1 MNHNS and CDR2 SASEGT. With 2 bases removed from V and 0 bases from J, the gap between germline ends came to 10 bases.

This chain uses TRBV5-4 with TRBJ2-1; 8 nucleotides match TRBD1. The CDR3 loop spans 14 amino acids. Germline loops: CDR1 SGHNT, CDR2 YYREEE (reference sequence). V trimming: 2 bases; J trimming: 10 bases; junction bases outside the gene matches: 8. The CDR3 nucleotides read TGTGCCAGCAGCTTCGTTCAGGGGGCGCAGGAGCAGTTCTTC. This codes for CASSFVQGAQEQFF.

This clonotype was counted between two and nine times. The CDR3 DNA sequence: TGTGCCAGTAGGACAGGGGCTGGCTACACCTTC. Its protein product is CASRTGAGYTF. The gene calls are TRBV7-9 and TRBJ1-2; 9 bases are a match to TRBD1. Germline CDR1 SEHNR, CDR2 FQNEAQ (reference sequence). V gave up 9 bases and J gave up 7 bases; unmatched junction bases: 3. The CDR3 length is 11 residues.

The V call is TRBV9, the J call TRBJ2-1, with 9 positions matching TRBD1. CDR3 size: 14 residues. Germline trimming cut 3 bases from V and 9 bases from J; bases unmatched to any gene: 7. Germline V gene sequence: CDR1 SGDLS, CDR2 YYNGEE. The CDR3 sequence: CASSAGGTGSEQFF. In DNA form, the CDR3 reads TGTGCCAGCAGCGCCGGCGGGACAGGGAGTGAGCAGTTCTTC.

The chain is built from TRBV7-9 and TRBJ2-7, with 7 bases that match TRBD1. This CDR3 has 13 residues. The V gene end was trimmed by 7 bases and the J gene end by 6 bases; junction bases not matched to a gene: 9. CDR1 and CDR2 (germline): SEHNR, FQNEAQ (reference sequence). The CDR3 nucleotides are TGTGCCAGCACCCAGCCACAGGGGACCGAGCAGTACTTC. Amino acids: CASTQPQGTEQYF.

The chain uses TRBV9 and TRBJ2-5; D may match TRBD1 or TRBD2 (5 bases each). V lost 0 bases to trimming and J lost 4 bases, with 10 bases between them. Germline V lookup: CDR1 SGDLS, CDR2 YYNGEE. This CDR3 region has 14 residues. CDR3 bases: TGTGCCAGCAGCGTAGGAGGGGCTTCAGAGACCCAGTACTTC. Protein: CASSVGGASETQYF.

CDR3 residues: CASSSPPRDLYNEQFF. The CDR3 DNA follows: TGTGCCAGCAGTTCTCCCCCCCGGGACCTCTACAATGAGCAGTTCTTC. This rearrangement joins TRBV12-3 or TRBV12-4 to TRBJ2-1; D possibly matches TRBD1 or TRBD2 (5 bases each). This CDR3 has 16 amino acids. V lost 4 bases to trimming and J lost 3 bases, with 16 bases between them.

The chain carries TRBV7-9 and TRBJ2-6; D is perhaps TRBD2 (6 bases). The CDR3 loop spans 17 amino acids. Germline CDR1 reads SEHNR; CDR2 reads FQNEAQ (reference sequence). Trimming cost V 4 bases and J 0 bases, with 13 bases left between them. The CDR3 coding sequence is TGTGCCAGCAGCTCGGCGGGACGGACCTCTGGGGCCAACGTCCTGACTTTC. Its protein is CASSSAGRTSGANVLTF.

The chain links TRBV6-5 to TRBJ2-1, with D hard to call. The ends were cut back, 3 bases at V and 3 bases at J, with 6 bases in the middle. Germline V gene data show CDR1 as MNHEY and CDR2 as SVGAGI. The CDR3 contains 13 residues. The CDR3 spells CASSYNSYNEQFF. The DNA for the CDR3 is TGTGCCAGCAGTTATAACAGCTACAATGAGCAGTTCTTC.

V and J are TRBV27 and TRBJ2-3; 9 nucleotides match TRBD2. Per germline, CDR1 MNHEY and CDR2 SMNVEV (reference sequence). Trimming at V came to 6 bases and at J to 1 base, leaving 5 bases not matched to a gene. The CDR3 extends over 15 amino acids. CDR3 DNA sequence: TGTGCCAGCAGCCCCGCGGGAGGGGGCACAGATACGCAGTATTTT. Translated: CASSPAGGGTDTQYF.

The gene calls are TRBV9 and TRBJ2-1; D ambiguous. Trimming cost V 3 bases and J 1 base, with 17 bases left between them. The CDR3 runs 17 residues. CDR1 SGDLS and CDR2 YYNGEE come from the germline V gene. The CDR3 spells CASSEPQDPRSYNEQFF. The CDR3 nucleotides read TGTGCCAGCAGCGAGCCCCAGGACCCCCGTTCCTACAATGAGCAGTTCTTC. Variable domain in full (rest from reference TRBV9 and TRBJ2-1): DSGVTQTPKHLITATGQRVTLRCSPRSGDLSVYWYQQSLDQGLQFLIQYYNGEERAKGNILERFSAQQFPDLHSELNLSSLELGDSALYFCASSEPQDPRSYNEQFFGPGTRLTVL.

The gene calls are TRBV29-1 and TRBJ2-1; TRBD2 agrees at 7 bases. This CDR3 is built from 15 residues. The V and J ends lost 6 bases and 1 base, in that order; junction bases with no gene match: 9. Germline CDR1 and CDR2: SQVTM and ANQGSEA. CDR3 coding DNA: TGCAGCGTCGCCGGGGCCGGGGGGTCCTACAATGAGCAGTTCTTC. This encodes CSVAGAGGSYNEQFF.